Listed below are T cell receptor beta chains from one sample, sequenced in a study of cytomegalovirus exposure and HLA in healthy donors. Profiled with immunoSEQ multiplex PCR; TCRdb holds only in-frame clones, not every one. The sample yields about 130,000 clones, around 74% seen once. The sample was PBMCs. The receptors stem from a male donor in good health and CMV-seronegative. Each CDR3 is given with its conserved first and last residue. Each record gives: CDR3 protein, CDR3 DNA, V gene, J gene, D gene, clone size. D genes are given only for firm matches. A row's size may be missing; if present it is once, few, many or a size class.

CDR3aa: CASTPDRRPTDTQYF
CDR3nt: TGTGCCAGCACCCCCGACAGGCGCCCCACAGATACGCAGTATTTT
v_gene: TRBV7-9
j_gene: TRBJ2-3
d_gene: -
abundance: -

CDR3aa: CASSHSTGNTEAFF
CDR3nt: TGCGCCAGCAGCCACTCGACAGGGAACACTGAAGCTTTCTTT
v_gene: TRBV4-1
j_gene: TRBJ1-1
d_gene: -
abundance: -

CDR3aa: CASSSRSGGAYNEQFF
CDR3nt: TGTGCCAGCAGCTCCCGTAGCGGGGGGGCCTACAACGAGCAGTTCTTC
v_gene: TRBV7-3
j_gene: TRBJ2-1
d_gene: TRBD2
abundance: -

CDR3aa: CASSSGLARGYEQYF
CDR3nt: TGTGCCAGCAGCTCGGGACTAGCAAGGGGCTACGAGCAGTACTTC
v_gene: TRBV11-2
j_gene: TRBJ2-7
d_gene: TRBD2
abundance: once

CDR3aa: CSSSLGQGSGNTIYF
CDR3nt: TGTTCCAGCAGCTTAGGTCAGGGCTCTGGAAACACCATATATTTT
v_gene: TRBV7-9
j_gene: TRBJ1-3
d_gene: -
abundance: -

CDR3aa: CASSSGTGTVNEKLFF
CDR3nt: TGTGCCAGCAGCTCCGGAACCGGGACAGTTAATGAAAAACTGTTTTTT
v_gene: TRBV7-2
j_gene: TRBJ1-4
d_gene: TRBD1
abundance: -

CDR3aa: CAWSRGQGSAQFF
CDR3nt: TGTGCCTGGAGTCGGGGACAGGGGTCTGCGCAGTTCTTC
v_gene: TRBV30
j_gene: TRBJ2-1
d_gene: TRBD1
abundance: -

CDR3aa: CASSQYEGQMSYPNGYTF
CDR3nt: TGTGCCAGCAGCCAATACGAAGGACAGATGAGTTACCCCAATGGCTACACCTTC
v_gene: TRBV27
j_gene: TRBJ1-2
d_gene: -
abundance: once

CDR3aa: CASSLTLAGAETQYF
CDR3nt: TGTGCCAGCAGCTTGACACTAGCGGGAGCAGAGACCCAGTACTTC
v_gene: TRBV5-4
j_gene: TRBJ2-5
d_gene: TRBD2
abundance: -

CDR3aa: CASSLDLAADYEQYF
CDR3nt: TGTGCCAGCAGCTTAGATTTAGCGGCTGATTACGAGCAGTACTTC
v_gene: TRBV11-2
j_gene: TRBJ2-7
d_gene: -
abundance: -

CDR3aa: CAISSSGGAGDTQYF
CDR3nt: TGTGCCATCAGCTCTAGCGGGGGGGCCGGAGATACGCAGTATTTT
v_gene: TRBV10-3
j_gene: TRBJ2-3
d_gene: TRBD2
abundance: -

CDR3aa: CASSFERDNEQFF
CDR3nt: TGTGCCAGCAGCTTTGAGCGGGACAATGAGCAGTTCTTC
v_gene: TRBV5-4
j_gene: TRBJ2-1
d_gene: -
abundance: -

CDR3aa: CASSQDGPIGGRDSYEQYF
CDR3nt: TGCGCCAGCAGCCAAGACGGTCCAATCGGGGGGCGGGATTCCTACGAGCAGTACTTC
v_gene: TRBV4-1
j_gene: TRBJ2-7
d_gene: -
abundance: few

CDR3aa: CASSIKRNSYNEQFF
CDR3nt: TGTGCCAGTAGTATAAAGAGAAACTCCTACAATGAGCAGTTCTTC
v_gene: TRBV19
j_gene: TRBJ2-1
d_gene: -
abundance: -

CDR3aa: CASSLALGREGNEQFF
CDR3nt: TGTGCCAGCAGCTTAGCGCTCGGGAGGGAAGGGAATGAGCAGTTCTTC
v_gene: TRBV11-2
j_gene: TRBJ2-1
d_gene: TRBD2
abundance: -

CDR3aa: CASSPPLAGGTYNEQFF
CDR3nt: TGTGCCAGCTCACCACCCCTAGCGGGAGGGACCTACAATGAGCAGTTCTTC
v_gene: TRBV18
j_gene: TRBJ2-1
d_gene: TRBD2
abundance: -

CDR3aa: CASSMAGGPYNEQFF
CDR3nt: TGTGCCAGTAGTATGGCGGGAGGACCCTACAATGAGCAGTTCTTC
v_gene: TRBV19
j_gene: TRBJ2-1
d_gene: TRBD2
abundance: -

CDR3aa: CASSLGGTGVYEQYF
CDR3nt: TGTGCCAGCAGCTTAGGCGGGACAGGGGTGTACGAGCAGTACTTC
v_gene: TRBV5-6
j_gene: TRBJ2-7
d_gene: TRBD1
abundance: few

CDR3aa: CASSRDSKGPDAFF
CDR3nt: TGTGCCAGCAGTAGGGACAGTAAGGGCCCCGACGCGTTCTTC
v_gene: TRBV25-1
j_gene: TRBJ2-1
d_gene: TRBD1
abundance: -

CDR3aa: CAWSFPASGRARAKNIQYF
CDR3nt: TGTGCCTGGAGTTTCCCGGCTAGCGGGAGGGCCAGAGCCAAAAACATTCAGTACTTC
v_gene: TRBV30
j_gene: TRBJ2-4
d_gene: TRBD2
abundance: -

CDR3aa: CASSLGASYEQYF
CDR3nt: TGTGCCAGCAGTTTAGGGGCCTCCTACGAGCAGTACTTC
v_gene: TRBV28
j_gene: TRBJ2-7
d_gene: -
abundance: -

CDR3aa: CASSLSGQGAQGYTF
CDR3nt: TGTGCCAGCAGCCTTTCCGGACAGGGGGCCCAGGGCTACACCTTC
v_gene: TRBV7-9
j_gene: TRBJ1-2
d_gene: TRBD1
abundance: -

CDR3aa: CASSLEASQNEKLFF
CDR3nt: TGCGCCAGCAGCTTGGAAGCGAGTCAAAATGAAAAACTGTTTTTT
v_gene: TRBV5-1
j_gene: TRBJ1-4
d_gene: -
abundance: once

CDR3aa: CASSSTGSGANVLTF
CDR3nt: TGCGCCAGCAGCTCGACAGGCTCTGGGGCCAACGTCCTGACTTTC
v_gene: TRBV5-1
j_gene: TRBJ2-6
d_gene: -
abundance: -

CDR3aa: CASSSRGWPSRYYEQYF
CDR3nt: TGTGCCAGCAGCTCTAGGGGGTGGCCTAGCAGATACTACGAGCAGTACTTC
v_gene: TRBV5-6
j_gene: TRBJ2-7
d_gene: -
abundance: -

CDR3aa: CSVESGNWGTDTQYF
CDR3nt: TGCAGCGTTGAATCGGGGAATTGGGGAACAGATACGCAGTATTTT
v_gene: TRBV29-1
j_gene: TRBJ2-3
d_gene: -
abundance: few

CDR3aa: CASSEGQINTEAFF
CDR3nt: TGTGCCAGCAGTGAAGGACAGATAAACACTGAAGCTTTCTTT
v_gene: TRBV6-1
j_gene: TRBJ1-1
d_gene: -
abundance: -

CDR3aa: CAWRGGDYGYTF
CDR3nt: TGTGCCTGGAGGGGAGGGGACTATGGCTACACCTTC
v_gene: TRBV30
j_gene: TRBJ1-2
d_gene: -
abundance: few

CDR3aa: CASTRTGEAKNIQYF
CDR3nt: TGTGCCAGTACCAGGACAGGGGAGGCCAAAAACATTCAGTACTTC
v_gene: TRBV19
j_gene: TRBJ2-4
d_gene: TRBD1
abundance: -

CDR3aa: CASRDSVYEQYF
CDR3nt: TGTGCCAGCAGAGATTCGGTTTACGAGCAGTACTTC
v_gene: TRBV6-5
j_gene: TRBJ2-7
d_gene: -
abundance: -

CDR3aa: CASSAGQGRGTQYF
CDR3nt: TGTGCCAGCAGCGCGGGACAGGGGAGGGGGACCCAGTACTTC
v_gene: TRBV7-2
j_gene: TRBJ2-5
d_gene: TRBD1
abundance: -

CDR3aa: CASSPLTGAYQETQYF
CDR3nt: TGTGCCAGCTCACCTCTCACAGGCGCCTACCAAGAGACCCAGTACTTC
v_gene: TRBV18
j_gene: TRBJ2-5
d_gene: -
abundance: -

CDR3aa: CASSLGQGSYGYTF
CDR3nt: TGTGCCAGCAGCTTGGGACAGGGGTCCTATGGCTACACCTTC
v_gene: TRBV7-2
j_gene: TRBJ1-2
d_gene: TRBD1
abundance: -

CDR3aa: CASSFSGSSYEQYF
CDR3nt: TGTGCCAGCAGCTTTAGCGGTTCCTCCTACGAGCAGTACTTC
v_gene: TRBV5-5
j_gene: TRBJ2-7
d_gene: -
abundance: -

CDR3aa: CASSQTGTGGYEQYF
CDR3nt: TGTGCCAGCAGCCAGACCGGGACAGGGGGCTACGAGCAGTACTTC
v_gene: TRBV14
j_gene: TRBJ2-7
d_gene: TRBD1
abundance: -

CDR3aa: CASSPVDRGLETQYF
CDR3nt: TGTGCCAGCAGCCCTGTCGACAGGGGGCTAGAGACCCAGTACTTC
v_gene: TRBV7-8
j_gene: TRBJ2-5
d_gene: TRBD1
abundance: -

CDR3aa: CASSRRPSRGGYTF
CDR3nt: TGCGCCAGCAGCCGAAGACCCTCTAGGGGAGGCTACACCTTC
v_gene: TRBV10-1
j_gene: TRBJ1-2
d_gene: -
abundance: -

CDR3aa: CASSLLGGNTEAFF
CDR3nt: TGTGCCAGCAGCTTATTAGGAGGGAACACTGAAGCTTTCTTT
v_gene: TRBV7-9
j_gene: TRBJ1-1
d_gene: -
abundance: -

CDR3aa: CASSPTGIDVYTF
CDR3nt: TGCGCCAGCAGCCCGACAGGGATCGATGTCTACACCTTC
v_gene: TRBV5-1
j_gene: TRBJ1-2
d_gene: TRBD1
abundance: -

CDR3aa: CASSQAGAEIYGYTF
CDR3nt: TGTGCCAGCAGCCAAGCTGGGGCCGAAATCTATGGCTACACCTTC
v_gene: TRBV4-2
j_gene: TRBJ1-2
d_gene: -
abundance: few

CDR3aa: CASSTSSSGANVLTF
CDR3nt: TGTGCCAGCAGCACTTCCTCCTCTGGGGCCAACGTCCTGACTTTC
v_gene: TRBV6-4
j_gene: TRBJ2-6
d_gene: -
abundance: -

CDR3aa: CASSQDYWQGGDTQYF
CDR3nt: TGTGCCAGCAGCCAAGATTACTGGCAGGGAGGCGATACGCAGTATTTT
v_gene: TRBV14
j_gene: TRBJ2-3
d_gene: -
abundance: -

CDR3aa: CAWSLTGNNQPQHF
CDR3nt: TGTGCCTGGAGTTTAACAGGGAACAATCAGCCCCAGCATTTT
v_gene: TRBV30
j_gene: TRBJ1-5
d_gene: -
abundance: -

CDR3aa: CAWSAWGGQGTTGGNEKLFF
CDR3nt: TGTGCCTGGAGTGCCTGGGGGGGACAGGGGACAACCGGTGGGAATGAAAAACTGTTTTTT
v_gene: TRBV30
j_gene: TRBJ1-4
d_gene: TRBD1
abundance: -

CDR3aa: CASSYDRGNTEAFF
CDR3nt: TGTGCCAGCAGTTACGACAGGGGCAACACTGAAGCTTTCTTT
v_gene: TRBV6-5
j_gene: TRBJ1-1
d_gene: TRBD1
abundance: -

CDR3aa: CASILMGTGGPFEQYF
CDR3nt: TGTGCCAGCATCTTAATGGGGACAGGGGGCCCCTTCGAGCAGTACTTC
v_gene: TRBV13
j_gene: TRBJ2-7
d_gene: TRBD1
abundance: -

CDR3aa: CASRLGTSGGEETQYF
CDR3nt: TGTGCTAGCAGACTGGGGACTAGCGGGGGTGAAGAGACCCAGTACTTC
v_gene: TRBV7-7
j_gene: TRBJ2-5
d_gene: TRBD2
abundance: -

CDR3aa: CASGKVAGLQETQYF
CDR3nt: TGCGCCAGCGGCAAGGTTGCGGGGTTACAAGAGACCCAGTACTTC
v_gene: TRBV5-1
j_gene: TRBJ2-5
d_gene: -
abundance: -

CDR3aa: CASSLGSTYEQYF
CDR3nt: TGTGCCAGCAGCTTAGGTTCTACTTACGAGCAGTACTTC
v_gene: TRBV7-8
j_gene: TRBJ2-7
d_gene: -
abundance: few

CDR3aa: CATSGDTGSNQPQHF
CDR3nt: TGTGCCACCAGTGGGGACACCGGGAGCAATCAGCCCCAGCATTTT
v_gene: TRBV15
j_gene: TRBJ1-5
d_gene: -
abundance: -

CDR3aa: CASSLDSGLAGVNEQFF
CDR3nt: TGTGCCAGCAGCTTAGACTCGGGACTAGCGGGAGTTAATGAGCAGTTCTTC
v_gene: TRBV11-2
j_gene: TRBJ2-1
d_gene: TRBD2
abundance: -

CDR3aa: CASSSDQGSSGNTIYF
CDR3nt: TGTGCCAGCTCAAGTGATCAGGGAAGCTCTGGAAACACCATATATTTT
v_gene: TRBV18
j_gene: TRBJ1-3
d_gene: -
abundance: -

CDR3aa: CASVLEGVTEAFF
CDR3nt: TGTGCCAGCGTCTTAGAAGGGGTCACTGAAGCTTTCTTT
v_gene: TRBV28
j_gene: TRBJ1-1
d_gene: -
abundance: few

CDR3aa: CASSLVFREVPYEQYF
CDR3nt: TGTGCCAGCAGCTTAGTTTTCCGGGAGGTCCCCTACGAGCAGTACTTC
v_gene: TRBV7-9
j_gene: TRBJ2-7
d_gene: TRBD2
abundance: once

CDR3aa: CASSPHGTSGEGTYNEQFF
CDR3nt: TGTGCCAGCAGCCCTCACGGGACTAGCGGGGAAGGCACCTACAATGAGCAGTTCTTC
v_gene: TRBV4-2
j_gene: TRBJ2-1
d_gene: TRBD2
abundance: -

CDR3aa: CASSLGTGSEKLFF
CDR3nt: TGTGCCAGCAGCCTTGGGACAGGGAGTGAAAAACTGTTTTTT
v_gene: TRBV5-8
j_gene: TRBJ1-4
d_gene: TRBD1
abundance: once

CDR3aa: CASSQEMRDSSYNEQFF
CDR3nt: TGTGCCAGCAGCCAAGAGATGAGGGACAGTTCCTACAATGAGCAGTTCTTC
v_gene: TRBV4-2
j_gene: TRBJ2-1
d_gene: TRBD1
abundance: -

CDR3aa: CASSQTRGGAGYGYTF
CDR3nt: TGCGCCAGCAGCCAAACCCGGGGGGGCGCCGGCTATGGCTACACCTTC
v_gene: TRBV5-1
j_gene: TRBJ1-2
d_gene: -
abundance: -

CDR3aa: CASSVGAGGHAYEQYF
CDR3nt: TGTGCCAGCAGCGTAGGAGCGGGGGGCCACGCCTACGAGCAGTACTTC
v_gene: TRBV9
j_gene: TRBJ2-7
d_gene: TRBD2
abundance: -